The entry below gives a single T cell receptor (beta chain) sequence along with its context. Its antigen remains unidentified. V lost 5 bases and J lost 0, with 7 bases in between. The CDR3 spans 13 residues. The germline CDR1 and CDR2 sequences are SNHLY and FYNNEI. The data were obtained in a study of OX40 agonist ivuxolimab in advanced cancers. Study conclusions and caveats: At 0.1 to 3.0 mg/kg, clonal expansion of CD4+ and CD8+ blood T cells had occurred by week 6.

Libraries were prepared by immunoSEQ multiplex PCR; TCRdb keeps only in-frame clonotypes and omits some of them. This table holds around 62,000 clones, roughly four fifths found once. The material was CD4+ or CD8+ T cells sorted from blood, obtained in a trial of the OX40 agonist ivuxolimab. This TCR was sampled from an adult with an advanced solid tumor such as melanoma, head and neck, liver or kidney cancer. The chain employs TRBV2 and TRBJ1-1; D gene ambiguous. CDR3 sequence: CASSRLMNTEAFF. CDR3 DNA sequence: TGTGCCAGCAGTCGGTTAATGAACACTGAAGCTTTCTTT.